This T cell receptor (beta chain) was sequenced for a study of neurological immune-mediated disorders. TCRdb fed the 5' RACE reads into MiXCR, producing one record per CDR3 protein. This table holds under 80,000 distinct CDR3 sequences, around 4.8% found once. Study findings and constraints: A possible signature appeared as one related-CDR3 cluster, in which phylogenetic grouping placed the repertoires of 18 of 34 multiple sclerosis patients. None of the CDR3 amino acid sequences of expanded clones were shared across subjects, and this suggested private repertoires in all groups.

Preparation of the unsorted libraries drew on 2 million PBMCs stored at -80 C. The germline V and J ends were trimmed by 3 bases and 3 bases, with 14 bases remaining between them. The CDR3 is 15 residues long. This clonotype was recorded at least ten times. Its antigen is unidentified. The chain couples TRBV12-3 or TRBV12-4 to TRBJ1-1; D is possibly TRBD1 (6 bases). This receptor was identified in a woman aged 50 to 60 with multiple sclerosis. The sequenced sample consisted of PBMCs. The CDR3 protein is CASSLGALGHTEAFF. The CDR3 bases are TGTGCCAGCAGTTTGGGGGCGTTGGGGCACACTGAAGCTTTCTTT.